This T cell receptor (beta chain) comes out of a study of T-cell memory formation after mild COVID-19. Study results and caveats: While clones contracting from day 15 to 85 were balanced between CD4 and CD8, later expanders leaned CD4+. Contracting CD4+ clones were located mainly in CM and EM, and CD8+ clones in EMRA.

Via MiXCR, TCRdb re-called the 5' RACE reads, giving one row per CDR3 protein. Of roughly 580,000 distinct CDR3 sequences in the sample, approximately 18% are singletons; the top ten hold around 11%. Concerning this clonotype itself: No antigen is known for it.

With 8 bases clipped from V and 2 bases from J, the junction kept 7 bases outside the gene matches. This CDR3 comprises 14 residues. The germline V gene encodes CDR1 ENHRY and CDR2 SYGVKD. This clonotype was obtained from an adult woman who had mild COVID-19 (a few samples of this study predate the infection). Cell type and time point are not known. The J gene is TRBJ2-5, the V gene TRBV10-3; 8 bases align to TRBD2. Sequenced input: PBMCs or a T cell subset sorted from them (not recorded which). The DNA for the CDR3 is TGTGCCATCGGCCTCGGGGGGGCGCAAGAGACCCAGTACTTC. It specifies CAIGLGGAQETQYF.